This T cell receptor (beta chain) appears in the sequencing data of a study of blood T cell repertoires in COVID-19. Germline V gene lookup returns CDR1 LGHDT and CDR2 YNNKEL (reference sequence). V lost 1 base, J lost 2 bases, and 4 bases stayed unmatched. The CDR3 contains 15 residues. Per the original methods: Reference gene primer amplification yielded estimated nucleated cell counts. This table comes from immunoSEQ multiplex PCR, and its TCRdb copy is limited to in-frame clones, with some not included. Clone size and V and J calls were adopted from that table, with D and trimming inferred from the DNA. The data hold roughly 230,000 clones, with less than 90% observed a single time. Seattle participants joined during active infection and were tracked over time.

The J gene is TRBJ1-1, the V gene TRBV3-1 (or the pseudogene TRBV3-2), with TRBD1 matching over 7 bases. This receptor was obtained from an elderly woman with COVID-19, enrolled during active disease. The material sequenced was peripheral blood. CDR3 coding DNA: TGTGCCAGCAGCCAAGTGGGACAGAGCAACACTGAAGCTTTCTTT. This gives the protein CASSQVGQSNTEAFF.